This passage covers 2 T cell receptor beta chains from one sample sequenced in a study of OX40 agonist ivuxolimab in advanced cancers. The data were produced by immunoSEQ multiplex PCR, yet TCRdb's version contains in-frame clones alone and is incomplete. The sample carries roughly 69,000 clones, approximately 85% recorded once. The sample in question was CD4+ or CD8+ T cells sorted from blood, obtained in a trial of the OX40 agonist ivuxolimab. These receptor sequences come from an adult with an advanced solid tumor such as melanoma, head and neck, liver or kidney cancer.

This clone has a single count. The chain joins TRBV27 to TRBJ2-1, with 12 bases matching TRBD1. The CDR3 extends over 16 amino acids. Trimming cost V 4 bases and J 10 bases; bases outside gene matches: 11. Germline assignment: CDR1 MNHEY and CDR2 SMNVEV (reference sequence). The DNA of the CDR3 is TGTGCCAGCAGTTCCGATGGGACAGGGGGCTTAAGGGAGCAGTTCTTC. This gives the protein CASSSDGTGGLREQFF.

V and J are TRBV18 and TRBJ2-7; TRBD1 might be the D (6 bases). This CDR3 has 14 residues. Germline V gene lookup returns CDR1 KGHSH and CDR2 LQKENI. V dropped 8 bases and J dropped 4 bases, with 18 bases sitting between them. Written as DNA, the CDR3 is TGTGCCAGCGGGCGGAATTACAGGGCGTACGAGCAGTACTTC. Translation: CASGRNYRAYEQYF.